These 19 T cell receptor beta chains were sequenced from one sample in a study of blood T cell repertoires in COVID-19. Generated by immunoSEQ multiplex PCR, the TCRdb table keeps only in-frame clones and is missing some. The repertoire holds fewer than 250,000 clones, with approximately 86% as singletons. The sample was peripheral blood. The source is a man aged 25 to 40 with acute or convalescent COVID-19.

The V gene is TRBV28, the J gene TRBJ1-2, with D tentatively TRBD1 (6 bases). This CDR3 is 15 amino acids long. V shed 4 bases and J shed 0 bases, with 12 bases lying between them. Germline V CDR1 and CDR2: MDHEN, SYDVKM. DNA of the CDR3: TGTGCCAGCAGTTCCCGGTGGACAGCTAACTATGGCTACACCTTC. This sequence encodes CASSSRWTANYGYTF.

This clone was observed a handful of times. This rearrangement joins TRBV3-1 (or the pseudogene TRBV3-2) to TRBJ1-1; D remains ambiguous. Germline CDR1 and CDR2: LGHDT and YNNKEL (reference sequence). This CDR3 has 14 residues. V dropped 3 bases and J dropped 0 bases, with 8 bases sitting between them. CDR3 coding DNA: TGTGCCAGCAGCCAGTCGTCCGTGAACACTGAAGCTTTCTTT. Amino acid sequence: CASSQSSVNTEAFF.

The chain recombines TRBV3-1 (or the pseudogene TRBV3-2) with TRBJ1-4; D gene uncertain. V lost 4 bases to trimming and J lost 8 bases, with 17 bases between them. Per germline, CDR1 LGHDT and CDR2 YNNKEL (reference sequence). The CDR3 is made up of 15 amino acids. Here the CDR3 DNA reads TGTGCCAGCAGCCGAAGTCAGAAGGGAGGGGAAAAACTGTTTTTT. Translated, it gives CASSRSQKGGEKLFF.

This clone was seen more than once but under ten times. The CDR3 DNA reads TGTGCCAGTAGTATCGGGATCTCTGAAGCTTTCTTT. Translating gives CASSIGISEAFF. The chain joins TRBV19 to TRBJ1-1; D not certain. This CDR3 contains 12 residues. The germline CDR1 and CDR2 sequences are LNHDA and SQIVND (reference sequence). V lost 3 bases to trimming and J lost 6 bases, with 8 bases between them.

The table lists this clone with a few counts. This chain connects TRBV5-1 to TRBJ2-7; 11 bases are shared with TRBD2. Unmatched junction bases numbered 7, after V lost 1 base and J lost 4 bases. Germline V gene lookup returns CDR1 SGHRS and CDR2 YFSETQ. The CDR3 is made up of 16 amino acids. The CDR3 region has the DNA TGCGCCAGCAGCTTGACACTAGCGGGAGTTATTTACGAGCAGTACTTC. Residues: CASSLTLAGVIYEQYF.

J is TRBJ2-7 and V is TRBV28, with 10 bases fitting TRBD2. Germline V CDR1 and CDR2: MDHEN, SYDVKM. The junction had 6 bases not matched to a gene; V was cut back by 5 bases and J by 5 bases. The CDR3 is made up of 14 amino acids. Here the CDR3 reads CASSVSGGADEQYF. CDR3 nucleotides: TGTGCCAGCAGTGTGAGCGGGGGGGCCGACGAGCAGTACTTC.

The chain combines TRBV28 with TRBJ2-1; maybe TRBD2 (6 bases). There are 14 residues in the CDR3. Trimming cost V 7 bases and J 11 bases, with 21 bases left between them. CDR1 is MDHEN, CDR2 SYDVKM, per germline. This CDR3 reads CASTPGGSGYKQFF. CDR3 nucleotides: TGTGCCAGCACCCCTGGGGGGAGTGGTTACAAGCAGTTCTTC.

CDR3 in amino acids: CASSQAVSGYGYTF. The CDR3 DNA follows: TGTGCCAGCAGCCAAGCGGTCTCGGGGTATGGCTACACCTTC. This chain uses TRBV3-1 (or the pseudogene TRBV3-2) with TRBJ1-2; D remains ambiguous. Trimming left V 1 base short and J 5 bases short, with 11 bases between. The germline V gene has CDR1 LGHDT and CDR2 YNNKEL (reference sequence). The CDR3 spans 14 residues.

The genes are TRBV28 and TRBJ1-1, with D maybe TRBD1 (5 bases). The length of the CDR3 is 11 residues. Trimming took 6 bases from V and 11 from J, leaving 13 bases between them. The V gene's germline CDR1 is MDHEN and CDR2 SYDVKM. This CDR3 reads CASRSLTVAFF. In DNA form, the CDR3 reads TGTGCCAGCAGGTCTTTGACAGTTGCTTTCTTT.

The V call is TRBV30, the J call TRBJ1-1; no firm D call. V was pared by 0 bases and J by 2 bases, with 10 bases between. CDR1 and CDR2 from the germline V gene are GTSNPN and SVGIG (reference sequence). CDR3 length: 14 residues. The CDR3 DNA reads TGTGCCTGGAGTGTACTCGCGGTAAACACTGAAGCTTTCTTT. Translation gives CAWSVLAVNTEAFF. Filled out from reference TRBV30 and TRBJ1-1, the complete variable domain reads SQTIHQWPATLVQPVGSPLSLECTVEGTSNPNLYWYRQAAGRGLQLLFYSVGIGQISSEVPQNLSASRPQDRQFILSSKKLLLSDSGFYLCAWSVLAVNTEAFFGQGTRLTVV.

CDR3 residues: CASSLQGADGYTF. The CDR3 region has the DNA TGTGCCAGCAGTTTGCAGGGGGCAGATGGCTACACCTTC. The chain is built from TRBV28 and TRBJ1-2; TRBD1 matches at 8 bases. The V and J ends lost 3 bases and 6 bases, in that order; junction bases with no gene match: 3. Germline CDR1 and CDR2: MDHEN and SYDVKM. The CDR3 is made up of 13 amino acids.

The chain employs TRBV11-2 and TRBJ1-4, with D possibly matching TRBD1 (6 bases). The CDR3 spans 15 residues. V lost 1 base, J lost 6 bases, and 12 bases lay in between. Germline loops: CDR1 SGHAT, CDR2 FQNNGV. The CDR3 bases are TGTGCCAGCAGCTTAGCGCGGGGGGCCCATGAAAAACTGTTTTTT. It encodes CASSLARGAHEKLFF.

This clone was counted a few times. The chain has TRBV7-3 and TRBJ1-2; D is unclear. V was pared by 1 base and J by 12 bases, with 9 bases between. The CDR3 is 11 residues long. CDR1 and CDR2 (germline): SGHTA, FQGTGA. CDR3 amino acids: CASSLSQVHTF. CDR3 DNA sequence: TGTGCCAGCAGCTTAAGTCAGGTCCACACCTTC.

This chain uses TRBV6-5 with TRBJ1-2; unclear D gene. Looked up from germline, CDR1 is MNHEY and CDR2 is SVGAGI. Trimming shortened V by 2 bases and J by 8 bases, and 12 bases separated the two germline ends. The CDR3 extends over 13 amino acids. The CDR3 spells CASSYTGYRGYTF. The CDR3 DNA reads as TGTGCCAGCAGTTACACGGGGTACCGGGGCTACACCTTC.

The chain joins TRBV6-2 or TRBV6-3 to TRBJ2-2; 7 bases match TRBD1. The trim removed 2 bases at V and 3 bases at J, leaving 12 bases unmatched. CDR1 is MNHEY and CDR2 is SVGEGT in the germline V gene. This CDR3 has 18 amino acids. In DNA form, the CDR3 reads TGTGCCAGCAGTTACCAGGGAACAGGGGTGAGGGACACCGGGGAGCTGTTTTTT. Translation: CASSYQGTGVRDTGELFF.

This clone was counted a single time. The rearrangement joins TRBV7-9 to TRBJ2-5, with D possibly being TRBD2 (6 bases). CDR3 length: 16 amino acids. V was shortened by 4 bases and J by 2 bases, with 17 bases between the two germline ends. Germline-derived CDR1 and CDR2 are SEHNR and FQNEAQ (reference sequence). This CDR3 is CASSWGLQERQETQYF. CDR3 nucleotide sequence: TGTGCCAGCAGCTGGGGACTGCAAGAAAGGCAAGAGACCCAGTACTTC.

V is TRBV19 and J is TRBJ2-3; 8 nucleotides agree with TRBD2. The germline gives CDR1 LNHDA, CDR2 SQIVND (reference sequence). V lost 4 bases and J lost 5; bases outside the gene matches: 2. The CDR3 is 13 amino acids. This CDR3 reads CASSRLAGDTQYF. CDR3 bases: TGTGCCAGTAGTAGGCTAGCGGGAGATACGCAGTATTTT.

This CDR3 is CASTSDKQYF. DNA of the CDR3: TGTGCCAGCACCTCGGACAAGCAGTATTTT. The rearrangement uses TRBV6-5 and TRBJ2-3; D might be TRBD1 (5 bases). Germline CDR1 reads MNHEY; CDR2 reads SVGAGI. V was pared by 7 bases and J by 11 bases, with 10 bases between. The CDR3 is 10 amino acids.

The chain couples TRBV5-1 to TRBJ2-7, with 9 nucleotides matching TRBD1. Germline CDR1 is SGHRS and CDR2 is YFSETQ. The CDR3 is 14 residues long. V shed 4 bases and J 6 bases; nucleotides not matched to a gene: 8. The CDR3 DNA sequence: TGCGCCAGCAGCCCAGGGACAGGGTGGGGCGAGCAGTACTTC. Its translation is CASSPGTGWGEQYF.